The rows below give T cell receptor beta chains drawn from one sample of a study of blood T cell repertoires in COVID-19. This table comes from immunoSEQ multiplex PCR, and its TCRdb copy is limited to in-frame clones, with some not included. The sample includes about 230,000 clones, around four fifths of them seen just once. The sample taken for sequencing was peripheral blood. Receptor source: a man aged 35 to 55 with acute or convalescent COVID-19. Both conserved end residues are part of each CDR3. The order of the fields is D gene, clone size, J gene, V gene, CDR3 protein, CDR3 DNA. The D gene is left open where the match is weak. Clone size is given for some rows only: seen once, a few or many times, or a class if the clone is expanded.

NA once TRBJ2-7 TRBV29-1 CSARQDFSYEQYF TGCAGCGCCCGACAGGACTTCTCCTACGAGCAGTACTTC
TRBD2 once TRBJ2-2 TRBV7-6 CASSSTSGRETGELFF TGTGCCAGCAGTTCGACTAGCGGGAGGGAGACCGGGGAGCTGTTTTTT
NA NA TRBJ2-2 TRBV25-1 CASTRGTAGELFF TGTGCCAGCACTAGGGGCACCGCCGGGGAGCTGTTTTTT
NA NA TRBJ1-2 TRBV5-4 CASSFGNRVDGYTF TGTGCCAGCAGCTTCGGAAACAGGGTGGACGGCTACACCTTC
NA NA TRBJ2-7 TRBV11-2 CASRQGTYEQYF TGTGCCAGCAGACAGGGTACCTACGAGCAGTACTTC
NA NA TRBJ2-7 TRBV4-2 CASSQGSGESYEQYF TGTGCCAGCAGCCAAGGTAGCGGTGAGTCCTACGAGCAGTACTTC
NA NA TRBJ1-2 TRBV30 CAWAGPNRANYGYTF TGTGCCTGGGCTGGTCCCAATCGCGCTAACTATGGCTACACCTTC
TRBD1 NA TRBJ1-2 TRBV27 CASSLIPGGIYGYTF TGTGCCAGCAGTTTAATCCCAGGGGGGATCTATGGCTACACCTTC
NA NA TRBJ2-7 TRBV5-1 CASSPDEQGTYEQYF TGCGCCAGCAGCCCCGACGAGCAGGGGACCTACGAGCAGTACTTC
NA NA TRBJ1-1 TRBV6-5 CASTSNTEAFF TGTGCCAGCACTTCCAACACTGAAGCTTTCTTT
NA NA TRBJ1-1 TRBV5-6 CASSGHDGYTEAFF TGTGCCAGCAGCGGACATGACGGATACACTGAAGCTTTCTTT
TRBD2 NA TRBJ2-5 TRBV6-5 CATGTSGSSETQYF TGTGCCACCGGGACTAGCGGGAGTTCGGAGACCCAGTACTTC
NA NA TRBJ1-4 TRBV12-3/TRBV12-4 CASSPGSKLFF TGTGCCAGCAGTCCCGGTTCTAAACTGTTTTTT
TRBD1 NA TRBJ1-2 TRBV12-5 CASGWGDSTNYGYTF TGTGCTAGTGGTTGGGGGGACAGCACTAACTATGGCTACACCTTC
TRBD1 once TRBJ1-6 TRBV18 CASSPPGQDYNSPLHF TGTGCCAGCTCACCACCGGGACAGGACTATAATTCACCCCTCCACTTT
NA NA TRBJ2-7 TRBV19 CASSGRETTLYEQYF TGTGCCAGTAGTGGGCGGGAAACGACTCTCTACGAGCAGTACTTC
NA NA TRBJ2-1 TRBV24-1 CATSDSTYSYNEQFF TGTGCCACCAGTGATTCAACCTACTCCTACAATGAGCAGTTCTTC
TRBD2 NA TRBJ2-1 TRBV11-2 CASSHSGRAYNEQFF TGTGCCAGCAGCCATAGCGGGAGGGCCTACAATGAGCAGTTCTTC
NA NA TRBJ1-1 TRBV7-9 CASSLRGNTEAFF TGTGCCAGCAGCTTAAGGGGGAACACTGAAGCTTTCTTT
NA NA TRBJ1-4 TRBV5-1 CASSLGQTATNEKLFF TGCGCCAGCAGCTTGGGACAGACTGCAACTAATGAAAAACTGTTTTTT
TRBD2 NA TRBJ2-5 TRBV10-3 CATSLAGEVKTQYF TGTGCCACCTCATTAGCGGGAGAAGTGAAGACCCAGTACTTC
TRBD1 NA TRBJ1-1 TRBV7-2 CASSLMDRGNTEAFF TGTGCCAGCAGCCTTATGGACAGGGGGAACACTGAAGCTTTCTTT
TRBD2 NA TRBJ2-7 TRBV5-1 CASSSSSGSEHYEQYF TGCGCCAGCAGCTCCAGTAGCGGGAGTGAACACTACGAGCAGTACTTC
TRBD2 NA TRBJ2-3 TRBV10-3 CAISEVSSGRLTDTQYF TGTGCCATCAGTGAAGTGTCTAGCGGGAGGCTCACAGATACGCAGTATTTT
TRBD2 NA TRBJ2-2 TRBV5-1 CASSLAGERGGELFF TGCGCCAGCAGCTTAGCGGGAGAACGGGGCGGGGAGCTGTTTTTT
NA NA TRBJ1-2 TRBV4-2 CASSPLTANYGYTF TGTGCCAGCAGCCCCTTGACAGCTAACTATGGCTACACCTTC
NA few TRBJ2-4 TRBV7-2 CASSLGGETNIQYF TGTGCCAGCAGCTTAGGGGGCGAGACTAACATTCAGTACTTC
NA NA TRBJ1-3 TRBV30 CAWMPIRSSGNTIYF TGTGCCTGGATGCCCATCCGGAGCTCTGGAAACACCATATATTTT
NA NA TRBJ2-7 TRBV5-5 CASSQGWASGPTGQYF TGTGCCAGCAGCCAGGGGTGGGCCTCGGGTCCGACGGGGCAGTACTTC
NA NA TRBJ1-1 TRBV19 CASRGWVQGTFGAFF TGTGCCAGTAGGGGGTGGGTACAGGGAACATTCGGAGCTTTCTTT
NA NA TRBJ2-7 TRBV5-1 CASSLEVRGLGEQYF TGCGCCAGCAGCTTGGAGGTGCGGGGCTTGGGCGAGCAGTACTTC
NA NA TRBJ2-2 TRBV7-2 CASSWGPGELFF TGTGCCAGCAGCTGGGGGCCCGGGGAGCTGTTTTTT
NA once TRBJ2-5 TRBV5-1 CASSYPGTPDQETQYF TGCGCCAGCAGCTATCCCGGGACTCCCGACCAAGAGACCCAGTACTTC
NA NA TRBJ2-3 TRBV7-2 CASSLGGLRTDTQYF TGTGCCAGCAGCTTAGGAGGGCTCCGCACAGATACGCAGTATTTT
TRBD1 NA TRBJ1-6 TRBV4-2 CASSQVSAGGGNSPLHF TGTGCCAGCAGCCAAGTGTCCGCAGGGGGTGGAAATTCACCCCTCCACTTT
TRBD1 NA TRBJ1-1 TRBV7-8 CASSSRDRGSNTEAFF TGTGCCAGCAGCTCCCGGGACAGGGGAAGCAACACTGAAGCTTTCTTT
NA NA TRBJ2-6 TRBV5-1 CASSLSTASGANVLTF TGCGCCAGCAGCTTGTCGACAGCCTCTGGGGCCAACGTCCTGACTTTC
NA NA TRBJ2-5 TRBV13 CASSLRGTGEETQYF TGTGCCAGCAGCTTACGCGGGACTGGCGAAGAGACCCAGTACTTC
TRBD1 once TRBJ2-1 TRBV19 CASRDRGSYNEQFF TGTGCCAGTAGAGACAGGGGTTCATACAATGAGCAGTTCTTC
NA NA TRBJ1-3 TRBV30 CAWSPGRLGNTIYF TGTGCCTGGAGTCCCGGCAGACTTGGAAACACCATATATTTT
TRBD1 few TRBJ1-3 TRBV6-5 CASSTGGSGNTIYF TGTGCCAGCAGTACAGGGGGCTCTGGAAACACCATATATTTT
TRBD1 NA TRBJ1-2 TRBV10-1 CASSPDRANYGYTF TGCGCCAGCAGTCCAGACAGGGCTAACTATGGCTACACCTTC
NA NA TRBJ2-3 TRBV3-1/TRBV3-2 CASSPTSTPGTDTQYF TGTGCCAGCAGCCCGACTAGTACCCCTGGCACAGATACGCAGTATTTT
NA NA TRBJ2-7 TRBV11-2 CASSVARDYEQYF TGTGCCAGCTCGGTGGCGCGGGACTACGAGCAGTACTTC
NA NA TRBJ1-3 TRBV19 CASSKDISLTVSGNTIYF TGTGCCAGTAGTAAGGACATATCTCTGACTGTCTCTGGAAACACCATATATTTT
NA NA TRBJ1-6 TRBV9 CASSVVEDGNSPLHF TGTGCCAGCAGCGTAGTGGAGGATGGCAATTCACCCCTCCACTTT
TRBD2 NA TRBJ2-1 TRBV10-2 CASSRLGSGGYNEQFF TGCGCCAGCAGTAGACTGGGTAGCGGGGGGTACAATGAGCAGTTCTTC
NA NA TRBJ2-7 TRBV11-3 CASSLFGDEQYF TGTGCCAGCAGCTTGTTCGGGGACGAGCAGTACTTC
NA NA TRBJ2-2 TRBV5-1 CASRGSANTGELFF TGCGCCAGCAGAGGAAGCGCGAACACCGGGGAGCTGTTTTTT
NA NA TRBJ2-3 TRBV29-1 CSVARDFTFTDTQYF TGCAGCGTGGCTAGGGACTTCACTTTCACAGATACGCAGTATTTT
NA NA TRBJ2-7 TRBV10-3 CAISVGYEQYF TGTGCCATCAGTGTCGGCTACGAGCAGTACTTC
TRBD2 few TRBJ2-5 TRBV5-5 CASSLAPSGWAQYF TGTGCCAGCAGCTTGGCCCCTAGCGGGTGGGCCCAGTACTTC
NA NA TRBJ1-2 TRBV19 CASSIADRSNYGYTF TGTGCCAGTAGTATAGCAGACAGGAGTAACTATGGCTACACCTTC